This passage covers 11 T cell receptor beta chains from one sample sequenced in a study of blood T cell repertoires in COVID-19. Produced via immunoSEQ multiplex PCR; TCRdb's table is partial and in-frame only. The table shows fewer than 400,000 clones, with roughly 90% occurring only once. Sequenced: PBMCs or T cells enriched from blood (not recorded which). All receptors derive from a woman aged 25 to 39 who had been exposed to COVID-19.

This chain uses TRBV6-2 or TRBV6-3 with TRBJ2-7; 8 nucleotides align to TRBD1. The germline V gene has CDR1 MNHEY and CDR2 SVGEGT. CDR3 length: 14 residues. Germline trimming cut 6 bases from V and 3 bases from J; bases unmatched to any gene: 7. The CDR3 DNA follows: TGTGCCAGCAGCCTGGGACAGGAATACTACGAGCAGTACTTC. Amino acids: CASSLGQEYYEQYF.

The chain joins TRBV3-1 (or the pseudogene TRBV3-2) to TRBJ1-3, with D unclear. The CDR3 spans 16 residues. Germline V gene sequence: CDR1 LGHDT, CDR2 YNNKEL (reference sequence). The ends were cut back, 1 base at V and 0 bases at J, with 10 bases in the middle. In DNA form, the CDR3 reads TGTGCCAGCAGCCAAGGAGCACTGATCTCTGGAAACACCATATATTTT. It yields the protein CASSQGALISGNTIYF.

The V and J genes are TRBV5-1 and TRBJ2-2; 9 bases are shared with TRBD2. The CDR3 contains 16 residues. CDR1 SGHRS and CDR2 YFSETQ come from the germline V gene. The J segment lost 6 bases and the V segment lost 0 bases, leaving 6 bases of the junction unmatched. CDR3 residues: CASSLAKRGASGELFF. CDR3 sequence (DNA): TGCGCCAGCAGCTTGGCCAAGCGGGGGGCATCCGGGGAGCTGTTTTTT. Based on the CDR3 plus reference TRBV5-1 and TRBJ2-2, the full variable domain is KAGVTQTPRYLIKTRGQQVTLSCSPISGHRSVSWYQQTPGQGLQFLFEYFSETQRNKGNFPGRFSGRQFSNSRSEMNVSTLELGDSALYLCASSLAKRGASGELFFGEGSRLTVL.

This clone has only one observation. The V gene is TRBV27, the J gene TRBJ2-3; the match to TRBD2 covers 9 bases. The CDR3 contains 15 residues. From germline, CDR1 is MNHEY and CDR2 SMNVEV (reference sequence). J was trimmed by 2 bases and V by 5 bases; bases with no gene match: 5. The CDR3: CASSRLAGSTDTQYF. CDR3 nucleotide sequence: TGTGCCAGCAGTCGGCTAGCGGGGTCCACAGATACGCAGTATTTT.

The rearrangement links TRBV5-4 to TRBJ2-7; 9 bases line up with TRBD2. Germline assignment: CDR1 SGHNT and CDR2 YYREEE (reference sequence). Trimming took 0 bases from V and 7 from J; bases not matched to a gene: 8. This CDR3 has 15 residues. The CDR3 DNA sequence: TGTGCCAGCAGCTTGGAGCGCGGGGGGGCGAGGGAGCAGTACTTC. The encoded protein is CASSLERGGAREQYF.

The chain is built from TRBV20-1 and TRBJ1-1, with D hard to call. V was clipped by 2 bases and J by 6 bases, with 7 bases between them. CDR1 and CDR2 (germline): DFQATT, SNEGSKA (reference sequence). The CDR3 runs 11 residues. CDR3 sequence: CSARRLAEAFF. CDR3 DNA sequence: TGCAGTGCTAGAAGGCTAGCTGAAGCTTTCTTT.

The CDR3 region is CASSGRGQDPTEAFF. CDR3 bases: TGCGCCAGCAGCGGGCGGGGACAGGATCCCACTGAAGCTTTCTTT. The rearrangement uses TRBV5-1 and TRBJ1-1, with TRBD1 matching over 8 bases. J lost 4 bases, V lost 4 bases, and 9 bases had no gene match. Germline V gene lookup returns CDR1 SGHRS and CDR2 YFSETQ. This CDR3 comprises 15 residues.

This chain uses TRBV20-1 with TRBJ1-2, with D possibly matching TRBD1 (5 bases). V was clipped by 4 bases and J by 8 bases, with 11 bases between them. The CDR3 extends over 11 amino acids. From germline, CDR1 is DFQATT and CDR2 SNEGSKA (reference sequence). DNA of the CDR3: TGCAGTGCTACAGGGAGGTTGGGCTACACCTTC. Its translation: CSATGRLGYTF.

J is TRBJ1-1 and V is TRBV3-1 (or the pseudogene TRBV3-2); D gene ambiguous. Germline V gene lookup returns CDR1 LGHDT and CDR2 YNNKEL (reference sequence). The CDR3 is 14 residues long. Trimming left V 1 base short and J 7 bases short, with 13 bases between. Written as DNA, the CDR3 is TGTGCCAGCAGCCAAGGCGTCGCTGGTGGTGAAGCTTTCTTT. Translation gives CASSQGVAGGEAFF.

The CDR3 spells CATSRDPGGAFF. The DNA for the CDR3 is TGTGCCACCAGCAGAGATCCAGGGGGAGCTTTCTTT. The chain uses TRBV15 and TRBJ1-1; 7 bases align to TRBD1. Germline assignment: CDR1 LNHNV and CDR2 YYDKDF (reference sequence). V was clipped by 0 bases and J by 10 bases; unmatched bases: 2. The CDR3 extends over 12 amino acids.

The chain has TRBV5-1 and TRBJ1-2; tentative D call: TRBD1 (6 bases). Trimming took 2 bases from V and 4 from J, leaving 9 bases between them. Per the germline V gene, CDR1 is SGHRS and CDR2 is YFSETQ. The CDR3 consists of 13 residues. The CDR3 DNA reads as TGCGCCAGCAGCTTATCAGGGGTCTATGGCTACACCTTC. Encoded protein: CASSLSGVYGYTF.